This T cell receptor (beta chain) is from a study of blood T cell repertoires in COVID-19. How the authors handled the data: Amplified reference gene primers provided the basis for estimating nucleated cell counts. Sequenced by immunoSEQ multiplex PCR; TCRdb stores in-frame clones only, minus some. That table supplies the V and J calls and clone size; D and trimming were determined from the DNA. The data contain some 250,000 clones, more than 65% of them singletons. The CDR3 has 14 amino acids. Per germline, CDR1 SGHTA and CDR2 FQGNSA. Trimming removed 5 bases from V and 7 bases from J, with 18 bases in between. This clone was detected only a few times.

The genes are TRBV7-2 and TRBJ2-7; tentative D call: TRBD1 (6 bases). Sequences were obtained from peripheral blood. The sequence derives from an elderly woman with acute or convalescent COVID-19. Here the CDR3 reads CASSVGDMEEEQYF. In DNA, the CDR3 is TGTGCCAGCAGCGTAGGGGACATGGAGGAAGAGCAGTACTTC.